This T cell receptor (beta chain) was observed in a study of blood T cell repertoires in COVID-19. Study at large: Samples of COVID-19 (acute and convalescent) were obtained from the United States, Italy and Spain. T cells, B-cell-depleted T cells, or PBMCs provided the cDNA or gDNA that served as material.

The germline V gene has CDR1 LGHDT and CDR2 YNNKEL (reference sequence). The CDR3 contains 16 residues. Between the trimmed V and J ends, which lost 1 base and 7 bases, there was a span of 16 bases. In the source study's methods: Amplified reference gene primers provided the basis for estimating nucleated cell counts. Some clones are missing from TCRdb's copy, which holds only in-frame ones; the method was immunoSEQ multiplex PCR. The D gene and trimming were derived from the DNA, and the V and J assignments and clone size from that table. Of 190,000 or so clones detected, about 88% appear once; the ten largest clones hold around 2.7%.

The chain combines TRBV3-1 (or the pseudogene TRBV3-2) with TRBJ1-4; no clear D gene. Sequencing input: peripheral blood. The source of this sequence is a man aged 40-49 years with active or convalescent COVID-19. The DNA of the CDR3 is TGTGCCAGCAGCCAAGTACCCAGGATAGACGGTGAAAAACTGTTTTTT. Its translation: CASSQVPRIDGEKLFF.